Given below is one TCR beta chain in context. Treatment indicated: roughly 18 received Ad26.COV2.S at low or high dose, single or two shots; about 5 received placebo; per-sample allocation not given. The study sampled participants on day 63 after the first vaccine or placebo injection. The sample originates from a study of Ad26.COV2.S vaccination and SARS-CoV-2 variants. Profiling relied on immunoSEQ multiplex PCR, and the TCRdb table lists in-frame clones only, not all of them. The sample carries around 300,000 clones, approximately 87% recorded once. The CDR3 runs to 14 residues. Trimming pared 1 base from V and 1 base from J, leaving 8 bases between. CDR1 and CDR2 from the germline V gene are SGHRS and YFSETQ.

Sample: peripheral blood, taken in a trial of Ad26.COV2.S vaccine versus placebo. V gene TRBV5-1 combines with J gene TRBJ1-1; D is undetermined. This clonotype was obtained from a person between 18 and 65 years old who received the Ad26.COV2.S COVID-19 vaccine or a placebo. CDR3 nucleotides: TGCGCCAGCAGCTTGCAAGGTTCGAACACTGAAGCTTTCTTT. Protein: CASSLQGSNTEAFF.